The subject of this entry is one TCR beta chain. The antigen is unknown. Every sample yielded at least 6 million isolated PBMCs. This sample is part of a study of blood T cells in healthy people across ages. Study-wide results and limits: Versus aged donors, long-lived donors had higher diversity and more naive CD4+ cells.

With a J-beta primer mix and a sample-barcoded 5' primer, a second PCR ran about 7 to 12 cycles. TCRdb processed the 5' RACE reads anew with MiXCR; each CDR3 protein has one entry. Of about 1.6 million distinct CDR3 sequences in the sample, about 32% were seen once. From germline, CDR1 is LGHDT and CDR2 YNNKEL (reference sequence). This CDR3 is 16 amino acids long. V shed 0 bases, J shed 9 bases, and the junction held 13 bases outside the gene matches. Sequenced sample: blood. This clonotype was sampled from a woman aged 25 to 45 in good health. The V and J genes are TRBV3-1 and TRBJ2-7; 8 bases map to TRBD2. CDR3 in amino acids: CASSQDPGGQGRRQYF. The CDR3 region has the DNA TGTGCCAGCAGCCAAGATCCGGGAGGGCAGGGTCGGCGGCAGTACTTC.